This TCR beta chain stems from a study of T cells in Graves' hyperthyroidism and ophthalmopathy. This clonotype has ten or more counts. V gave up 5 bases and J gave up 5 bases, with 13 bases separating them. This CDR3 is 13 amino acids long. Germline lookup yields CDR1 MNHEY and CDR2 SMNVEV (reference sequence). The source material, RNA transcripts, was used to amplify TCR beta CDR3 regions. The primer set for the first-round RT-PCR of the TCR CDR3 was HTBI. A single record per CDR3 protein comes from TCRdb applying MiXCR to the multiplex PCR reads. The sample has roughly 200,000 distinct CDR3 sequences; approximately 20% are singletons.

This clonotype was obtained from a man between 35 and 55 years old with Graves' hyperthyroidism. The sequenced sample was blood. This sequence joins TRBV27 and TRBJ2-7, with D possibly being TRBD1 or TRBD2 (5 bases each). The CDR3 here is CASSPSRGDEQYF. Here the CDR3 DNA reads TGTGCCAGCAGTCCGAGCCGAGGGGACGAGCAGTACTTC.